Shown below are 22 T cell receptor beta chains from a single sample sequenced in a study of T cells in narcolepsy (dated by TCRdb to 2016 to 2018). The library was built by means of the immunoSEQ multiplex PCR assay. TCRdb took over this immuneACCESS table, retaining in-frame rearrangements with V and J assigned. Such tables are incomplete; in checked studies, under half of the missing clones stem from an unresolved V gene, and the remainder is unexplained. The sample table shows roughly 35,000 clones, and approximately 85% are seen once. The top ten constitute 1.6% of the sample. The specimen sequenced was CD45RA- memory CD4+ T cells from PBMCs. Per the publication, the cell subset or site label means: memory T cells sorted ex vivo from peripheral blood. Source of these receptors: a human donor with narcolepsy.

This clone showed up just once. The J gene is TRBJ1-1, the V gene TRBV25-1, with D tentatively TRBD1 (6 bases). CDR1 and CDR2 from the germline V gene are MGHDK and SYGVNS. This CDR3 region has 15 residues. V was clipped by 3 bases and J by 1 base, with 12 bases between them. The CDR3 spells CASSDMGRGNTEAFF. The CDR3, as DNA: TGTGCCAGCAGTGATATGGGCAGGGGGAACACTGAAGCTTTCTTT.

The V call is TRBV11-3, the J call TRBJ1-6, with 8 nucleotides matching TRBD1. The CDR3 spans 15 residues. Germline CDR1 SGHNT, CDR2 YENEEA. V was clipped by 3 bases and J by 7 bases; unmatched bases: 5. CDR3 region: CASSFRGRRNSPLHF. Here the CDR3 DNA reads TGTGCCAGCAGCTTCAGGGGGCGCAGGAATTCACCCCTCCACTTT.

The V call is TRBV20-1, the J call TRBJ2-3; D uncertain. V was cut by 6 bases and J by 11 bases, with 12 bases left in between. The CDR3 loop spans 10 amino acids. CDR1 is DFQATT, CDR2 SNEGSKA, per germline (reference sequence). CDR3 sequence reads: CSAPWGMQYF. The DNA for the CDR3 is TGCAGTGCCCCTTGGGGTATGCAGTATTTT.

The chain carries TRBV5-1 and TRBJ2-2, with D possibly being TRBD2 (6 bases). There are 17 residues in the CDR3. V lost 3 bases and J 1 base, leaving 16 bases between the germline ends. The germline V gene has CDR1 SGHRS and CDR2 YFSETQ. The CDR3 region is CASSWEAAGRNTGELFF. DNA for the CDR3: TGCGCCAGCAGCTGGGAGGCGGCAGGGCGGAACACCGGGGAGCTGTTTTTT.

The chain employs TRBV29-1 and TRBJ2-5; a possible D gene is TRBD2 (5 bases). Germline CDR1 SQVTM, CDR2 ANQGSEA. Trimming took off 4 bases at V and 4 bases at J, with 10 bases between the two ends. The CDR3 is made up of 12 amino acids. For the CDR3, the DNA is TGCAGCGTTGGGGGAGATGGAGAGACCCAGTACTTC. This gives the protein CSVGGDGETQYF.

This sequence joins TRBV6-6 and TRBJ2-3; the D is unclear. CDR1 and CDR2 (germline): MNHNY, SVGAGI (reference sequence). V was clipped by 4 bases and J by 4 bases, with 6 bases between them. The CDR3 is 12 residues long. The CDR3 spells CASSLQSDTQYF. In nucleotides, the CDR3 is TGTGCCAGCAGTTTGCAGTCAGATACGCAGTATTTT.

V gene TRBV5-1 combines with J gene TRBJ1-1, with D possibly TRBD1 on 6 matching bases. V lost 2 bases and J lost 4, with 12 bases in between. Germline values: CDR1 SGHRS, CDR2 YFSETQ. CDR3 length equals 14 residues. The CDR3: CASSFNKDSTEAFF. CDR3 sequence (DNA): TGCGCCAGCAGCTTTAACAAGGACAGCACTGAAGCTTTCTTT.

This clone has only a few counts. The J gene is TRBJ2-5, the V gene TRBV6-5, with D perhaps assigned TRBD1 or TRBD2 (5 bases each). V shed 2 bases and J shed 4 bases, with 5 bases lying between them. Per germline, CDR1 MNHEY and CDR2 SVGAGI. The CDR3 loop spans 12 amino acids. The CDR3 coding sequence is TGTGCCAGCAGTTACGGGGGAGAGACCCAGTACTTC. This translates into CASSYGGETQYF.

The V call is TRBV5-5, the J call TRBJ1-3, with D hard to call. Germline V gene data show CDR1 as SGHKS and CDR2 as YYEKEE (reference sequence). V gave up 0 bases and J gave up 2 bases, with 6 bases separating them. CDR3 length equals 14 residues. The CDR3: CASSLGSAGNTIYF. The CDR3 nucleotides are TGTGCCAGCAGCTTGGGGTCCGCTGGAAACACCATATATTTT.

V is TRBV30 and J is TRBJ2-4; 8 bases match TRBD1. The CDR3 consists of 15 residues. V shed 2 bases, J shed 3 bases, and the junction held 6 bases outside the gene matches. Germline V gene lookup returns CDR1 GTSNPN and CDR2 SVGIG (reference sequence). CDR3 amino acids: CAWSQGAEGKNIQYF. CDR3 DNA: TGTGCCTGGAGTCAGGGGGCCGAAGGCAAAAACATTCAGTACTTC.

This sequence joins TRBV6-1 and TRBJ1-5; 7 bases map to TRBD1. Germline V CDR1 and CDR2: MNHNS, SASEGT. V was clipped by 9 bases and J by 6 bases; unmatched bases: 11. The CDR3 has 14 residues. As DNA, the CDR3 is TGTGCCAGTCTCGAGACAGGGAAAATTCAGCCCCAGCATTTT. The encoded protein is CASLETGKIQPQHF.

This chain links TRBV30 with TRBJ2-3; D may be TRBD2 (7 bases). Per germline, CDR1 GTSNPN and CDR2 SVGIG (reference sequence). The V and J ends lost 2 bases and 8 bases respectively, with 23 bases between them. The CDR3 covers 16 residues. In nucleotides, the CDR3 is TGTGCCTGGAGTCCCATTTCGGGGGGCCACCCAGTTACGCAGTATTTT. This translates into CAWSPISGGHPVTQYF.

Comment on this clone: One end of the junction is discordant with germline, which a read error may explain. Other DNA sequences of this sample code for an identical CDR3. The chain combines TRBV25-1 with TRBJ2-5, with 9 bases that match TRBD1. The CDR3 consists of 15 residues. Germline V lookup: CDR1 MGHDK, CDR2 SYGVNS. The CDR3, as DNA: TGCGCCAGCAGTGATCGGGACAGGGTAAGAGAGACCCAGTACTTC. Its translation: CASSDRDRVRETQYF.

The V call is TRBV29-1, the J call TRBJ1-4; the match to TRBD1 covers 9 bases. This CDR3 spans 12 amino acids. Germline V CDR1 and CDR2: SQVTM, ANQGSEA. Losses at the gene ends were 7 bases for V and 8 bases for J; bases not matched to a gene: 5. The CDR3 protein is CSARGTGEKLFF. CDR3 nucleotide sequence: TGCAGCGCGAGAGGGACAGGGGAAAAACTGTTTTTT.

The chain carries TRBV4-2 and TRBJ2-3; D is unclear. The CDR3 is made up of 16 amino acids. Germline assignment: CDR1 LGHNA and CDR2 YNFKEQ. Trimming removed 2 bases from V and 0 bases from J, with 12 bases in between. The CDR3, as DNA: TGTGCCAGCAGCCAATTAGGCAGCCCTAGCACAGATACGCAGTATTTT. Its translation is CASSQLGSPSTDTQYF.

The chain employs TRBV6-6 and TRBJ2-3; D not resolved. The CDR3 consists of 12 residues. Germline V gives CDR1 MNHNY, CDR2 SVGAGI (reference sequence). V dropped 5 bases and J dropped 1 base, with 4 bases sitting between them. CDR3 nucleotide sequence: TGTGCCAGCAGTATACGCACAGATACGCAGTATTTT. It is translated as CASSIRTDTQYF.

J is TRBJ2-7 and V is TRBV5-5; TRBD1 aligns across 7 bases. The germline V gene encodes CDR1 SGHKS and CDR2 YYEKEE (reference sequence). The CDR3 runs to 15 residues. V lost 0 bases to trimming and J lost 1 base; unmatched junction nucleotides: 4. The chain's CDR3 is CASSLESGGSYEQYF. For the CDR3, the DNA is TGTGCCAGCAGCTTGGAGTCAGGGGGTTCCTACGAGCAGTACTTC.

The J gene is TRBJ2-2, the V gene TRBV11-3, with 7 bases fitting TRBD2. With 5 bases clipped from V and 6 bases from J, the junction kept 0 bases outside the gene matches. This CDR3 is built from 12 residues. Germline CDR1 is SGHNT and CDR2 is YENEEA. CDR3 sequence: CASSRGAGELFF. The CDR3 region has the DNA TGTGCCAGCAGCCGGGGGGCCGGGGAGCTGTTTTTT.

V gene TRBV7-2 combines with J gene TRBJ1-1; 7 positions agree with TRBD1. J was trimmed by 0 bases and V by 2 bases; bases with no gene match: 3. Germline CDR1 and CDR2: SGHTA and FQGNSA. This CDR3 spans 15 amino acids. The CDR3 DNA sequence: TGTGCCAGCAGCTTAATAGGGGGCATGAACACTGAAGCTTTCTTT. Amino acids: CASSLIGGMNTEAFF.

The gene calls are TRBV4-3 and TRBJ2-5, with D possibly matching TRBD2 (6 bases). TRBJ2-7 explains the end of the DNA better; the J call may be wrong. Per germline, CDR1 LGHNA and CDR2 YSLEER. This CDR3 contains 15 residues. In DNA, the CDR3 is TGCGCCAGCAGCCAAGACGGGACTCCCACCTACGAGCAGTACTTC. The encoded protein is CASSQDGTPTYEQYF.

This clone was detected once. This rearrangement joins TRBV4-1 to TRBJ2-5; TRBD2 matches at 13 bases. Germline loops: CDR1 MGHRA, CDR2 YSYEKL. J lost 5 bases, V lost 5 bases, and 8 bases had no gene match. CDR3 length equals 16 residues. The chain's CDR3 is CASSDPLAGGLETQYF. Here the CDR3 DNA reads TGCGCCAGCAGCGATCCACTAGCGGGGGGGCTCGAGACCCAGTACTTC.

The V gene is TRBV5-5, the J gene TRBJ1-6, with 9 bases aligning to TRBD1. Germline V lookup: CDR1 SGHKS, CDR2 YYEKEE (reference sequence). V was clipped by 5 bases and J by 6 bases; unmatched bases: 15. The CDR3 runs to 18 residues. The CDR3, as DNA: TGTGCCAGCAGTCCGGGACAGGGAAGGGCGCGGGCTAATTCACCCCTCCACTTT. It codes for CASSPGQGRARANSPLHF.